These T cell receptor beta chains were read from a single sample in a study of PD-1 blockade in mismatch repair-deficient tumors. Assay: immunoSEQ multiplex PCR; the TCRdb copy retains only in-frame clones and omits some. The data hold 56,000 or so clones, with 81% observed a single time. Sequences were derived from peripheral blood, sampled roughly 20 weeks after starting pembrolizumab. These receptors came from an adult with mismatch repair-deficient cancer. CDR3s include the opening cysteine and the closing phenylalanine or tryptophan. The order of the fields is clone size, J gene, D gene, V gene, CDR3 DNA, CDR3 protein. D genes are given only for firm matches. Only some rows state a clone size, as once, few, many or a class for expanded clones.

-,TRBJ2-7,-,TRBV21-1,TGTGCCAGCAGCAAGGTCTCCGGGACACAACAAACCTACGAGCAGTACTTC,CASSKVSGTQQTYEQYF
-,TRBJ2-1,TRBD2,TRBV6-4,TGTGCCAGCTCCCCCCGGGGAGGCGGGAGCTCCTACAATGAGCAGTTCTTC,CASSPRGGGSSYNEQFF
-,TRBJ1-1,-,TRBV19,TGTGCCAGTAGCTGGACACCGAACACTGAAGCTTTCTTT,CASSWTPNTEAFF
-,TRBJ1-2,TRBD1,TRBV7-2,TGTGCCAGCAGCCGGGGACAGGAGAACTATGGCTACACCTTC,CASSRGQENYGYTF
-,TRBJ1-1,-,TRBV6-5,TGTGCCAGCAGTTACGAATCATACGCTTTCTTT,CASSYESYAFF
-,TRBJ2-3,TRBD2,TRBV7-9,TGTGCCAGCAGCTACCCCGGGACTAGCGGGAGGGACCCAGATACGCAGTATTTT,CASSYPGTSGRDPDTQYF
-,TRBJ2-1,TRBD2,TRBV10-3,TGTGCCATTTCGGGACTAGCGTCTAACAATGAGCAGTTCTTC,CAISGLASNNEQFF
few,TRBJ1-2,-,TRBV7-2,TGTGCCAGCAGCTTGGTTAGGGATGGCTACACCTTC,CASSLVRDGYTF
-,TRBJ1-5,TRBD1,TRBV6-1,TGTGCCAGCAGTGGGGGCGGGACAGGGGGCAATCAGCCCCAGCATTTT,CASSGGGTGGNQPQHF
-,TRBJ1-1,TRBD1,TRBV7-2,TGTGCCAGCAGCAATAGGGGGCTGAACACTGAAGCTTTCTTT,CASSNRGLNTEAFF
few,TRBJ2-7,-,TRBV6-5,TGTGCCAGCAGTGAACGGACGGACTACGAGCAGTACTTC,CASSERTDYEQYF
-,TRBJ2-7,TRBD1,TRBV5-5,TGTGCCAGCAGCTTACCCGACAGGGGAATAAACGAGCAGTACTTC,CASSLPDRGINEQYF
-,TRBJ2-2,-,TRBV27,TGTGCCAGCAGTTTCTCCGTTATCGGCACCGGGGAGCTGTTTTTT,CASSFSVIGTGELFF
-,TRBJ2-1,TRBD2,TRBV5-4,TGTGCCAGCAGCTCCAGGACTAGCGGAGCCTTTTGGGAGCAGTTCTTC,CASSSRTSGAFWEQFF
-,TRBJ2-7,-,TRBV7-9,TGTGCCAGCAGCTTAGCAGGGCTCCACCCCACCCTTTACTACGAGCAGTACTTC,CASSLAGLHPTLYYEQYF
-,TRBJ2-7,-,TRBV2,TGTGCCAGCAGTGATTGGCTAGGGGCGATAGAAACACAGGGAGTGAAGGAGCAGTACTTC,CASSDWLGAIETQGVKEQYF
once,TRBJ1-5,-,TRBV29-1,TGCAGCGCGGGGGTGAGCAATCAGCCCCAGCATTTT,CSAGVSNQPQHF
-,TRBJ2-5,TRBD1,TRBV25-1,TGTGCCAGCAGTGCCCACGGGACAGGGAGAGAGACCCAGTACTTC,CASSAHGTGRETQYF
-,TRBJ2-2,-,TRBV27,TGTGCCAGCGGGTCCGAGACAGCCACGGACGGGGAGCTGTTTTTT,CASGSETATDGELFF
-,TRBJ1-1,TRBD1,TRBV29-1,TGCAGCGTAGGGACAGGGAACACTGAAGCTTTCTTT,CSVGTGNTEAFF
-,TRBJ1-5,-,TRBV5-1,TGCGCCAGCAGCGGATTCTCGGGGGATCAGCCCCAGCATTTT,CASSGFSGDQPQHF
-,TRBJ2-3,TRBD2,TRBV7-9,TGTGCCAGCAGCTCGGGACTAGTACGGAGCACAGATACGCAGTATTTT,CASSSGLVRSTDTQYF
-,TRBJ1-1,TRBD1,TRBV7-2,TGTGCCAGCAGCTTGGGACAGTTGAGGACTGAAGCTTTCTTT,CASSLGQLRTEAFF